The following is a TCR beta chain sequence with its context. What it binds is unknown. V was pared by 4 bases and J by 7 bases, with 6 bases of the junction left unmatched. This CDR3 comprises 14 residues. Germline CDR1 and CDR2: SGHRS and YFSETQ. Among the donors, all were Caucasian adults who lived in Nashville, Tennessee. The source of the sample is a study of shared clonotypes between healthy human individuals. Whole-study findings and limits: Generally, naive subsets came out with larger estimated richness than memory subsets. Approximately 4.6% of naive CD4 clonotypes were common to several donors.

Produced via immunoSEQ multiplex PCR; TCRdb's table is partial and in-frame only. The top ten hold around 10% of the sample, which has more than 200,000 clones, about 69% seen once. Sequencing was done on a sample of memory CD4+ T cells sorted from blood. Subset here: CD45RA-negative fraction. The chain has TRBV5-1 and TRBJ1-2, with 11 positions matching TRBD1. The receptor comes from a man aged 30 to 39 in good health. CDR3 amino acids: CASSPDRGRGGYTF. CDR3 sequence (DNA): TGCGCCAGCAGCCCGGACAGGGGGCGTGGTGGCTACACCTTC.